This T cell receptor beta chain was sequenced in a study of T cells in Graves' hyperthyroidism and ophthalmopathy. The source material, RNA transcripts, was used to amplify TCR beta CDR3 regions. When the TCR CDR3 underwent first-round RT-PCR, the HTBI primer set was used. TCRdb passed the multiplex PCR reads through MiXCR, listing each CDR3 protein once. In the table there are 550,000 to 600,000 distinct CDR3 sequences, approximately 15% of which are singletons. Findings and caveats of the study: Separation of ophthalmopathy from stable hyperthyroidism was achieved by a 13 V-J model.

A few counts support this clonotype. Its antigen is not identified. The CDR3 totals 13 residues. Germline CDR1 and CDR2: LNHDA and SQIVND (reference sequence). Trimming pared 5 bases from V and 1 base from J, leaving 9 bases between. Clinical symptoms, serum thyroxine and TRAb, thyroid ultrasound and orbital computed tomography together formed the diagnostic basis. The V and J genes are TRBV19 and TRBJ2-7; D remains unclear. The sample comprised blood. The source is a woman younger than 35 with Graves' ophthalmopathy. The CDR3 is CASSGPESYEQYF. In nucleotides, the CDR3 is TGTGCCAGTAGTGGGCCTGAGTCCTACGAGCAGTACTTC.